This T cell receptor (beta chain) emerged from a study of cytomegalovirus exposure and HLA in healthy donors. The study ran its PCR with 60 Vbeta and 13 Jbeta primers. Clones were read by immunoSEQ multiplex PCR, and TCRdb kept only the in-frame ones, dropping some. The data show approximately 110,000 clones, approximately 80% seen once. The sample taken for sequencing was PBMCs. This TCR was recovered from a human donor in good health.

The CDR3 region is CAISDGGGYNEQFF. The CDR3 DNA follows: TGTGCCATCAGTGACGGGGGAGGGTACAATGAGCAGTTCTTC. This rearrangement joins TRBV10-3 to TRBJ2-1; 7 nucleotides line up with TRBD2. The V gene's germline CDR1 is ENHRY and CDR2 SYGVKD. The CDR3 runs to 14 residues. The trim removed 3 bases at V and 4 bases at J, leaving 3 bases unmatched.